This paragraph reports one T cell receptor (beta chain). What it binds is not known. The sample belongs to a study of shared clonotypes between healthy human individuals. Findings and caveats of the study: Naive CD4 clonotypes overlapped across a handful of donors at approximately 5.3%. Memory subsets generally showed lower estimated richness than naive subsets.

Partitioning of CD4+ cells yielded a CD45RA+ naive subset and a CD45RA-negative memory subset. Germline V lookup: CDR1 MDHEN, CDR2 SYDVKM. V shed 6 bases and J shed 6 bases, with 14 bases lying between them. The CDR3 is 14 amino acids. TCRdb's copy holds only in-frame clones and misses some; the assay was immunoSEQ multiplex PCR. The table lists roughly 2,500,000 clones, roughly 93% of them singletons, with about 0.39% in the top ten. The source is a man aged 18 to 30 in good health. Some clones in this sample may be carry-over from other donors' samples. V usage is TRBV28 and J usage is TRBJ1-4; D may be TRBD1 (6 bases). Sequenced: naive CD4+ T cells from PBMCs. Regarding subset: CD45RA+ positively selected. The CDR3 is CASSPPGGYEKLFF. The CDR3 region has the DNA TGTGCCAGCAGCCCCCCCGGGGGCTATGAAAAACTGTTTTTT. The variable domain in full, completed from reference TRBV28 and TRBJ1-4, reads DVKVTQSSRYLVKRTGEKVFLECVQDMDHENMFWYRQDPGLGLRLIYFSYDVKMKEKGDIPEGYSVSREKKERFSLILESASTNQTSMYLCASSPPGGYEKLFFGSGTQLSVL.